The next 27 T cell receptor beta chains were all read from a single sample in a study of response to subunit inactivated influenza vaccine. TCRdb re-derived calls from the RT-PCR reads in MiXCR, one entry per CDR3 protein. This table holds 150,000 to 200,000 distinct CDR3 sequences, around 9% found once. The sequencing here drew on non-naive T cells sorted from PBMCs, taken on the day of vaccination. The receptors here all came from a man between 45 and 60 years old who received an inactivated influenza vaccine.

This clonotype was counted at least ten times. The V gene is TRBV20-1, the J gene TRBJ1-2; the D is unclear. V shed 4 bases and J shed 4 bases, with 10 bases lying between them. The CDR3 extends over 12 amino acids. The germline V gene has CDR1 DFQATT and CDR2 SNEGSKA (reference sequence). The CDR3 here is CSANPALYGYTF. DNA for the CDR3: TGCAGTGCTAATCCGGCCCTCTATGGCTACACCTTC.

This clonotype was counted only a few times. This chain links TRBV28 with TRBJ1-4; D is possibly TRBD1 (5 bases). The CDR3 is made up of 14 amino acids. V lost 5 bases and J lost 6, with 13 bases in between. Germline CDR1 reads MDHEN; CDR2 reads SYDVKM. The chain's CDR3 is CASSNPGADEKLFF. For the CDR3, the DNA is TGTGCCAGCAGTAACCCCGGGGCAGATGAAAAACTGTTTTTT.

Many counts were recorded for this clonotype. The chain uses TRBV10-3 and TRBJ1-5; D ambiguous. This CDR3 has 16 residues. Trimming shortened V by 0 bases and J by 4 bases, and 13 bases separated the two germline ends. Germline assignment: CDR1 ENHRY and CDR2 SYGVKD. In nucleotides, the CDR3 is TGTGCCATCAGTGAGTCCCGCGGGGTAGGAAATCAGCCCCAGCATTTT. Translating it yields CAISESRGVGNQPQHF.

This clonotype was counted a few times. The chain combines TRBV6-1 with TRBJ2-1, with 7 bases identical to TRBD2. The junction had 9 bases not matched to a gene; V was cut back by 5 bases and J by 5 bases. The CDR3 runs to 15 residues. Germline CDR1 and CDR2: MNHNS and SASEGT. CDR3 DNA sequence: TGTGCCAGCAGTATGAGGGCGGGAGTAAACAATGAGCAGTTCTTC. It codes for CASSMRAGVNNEQFF.

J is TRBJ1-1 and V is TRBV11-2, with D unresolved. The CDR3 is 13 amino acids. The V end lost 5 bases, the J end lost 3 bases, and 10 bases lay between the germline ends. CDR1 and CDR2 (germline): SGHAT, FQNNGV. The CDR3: CASSPSPDTEAFF. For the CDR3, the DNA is TGTGCCAGCAGCCCCTCCCCGGACACTGAAGCTTTCTTT.

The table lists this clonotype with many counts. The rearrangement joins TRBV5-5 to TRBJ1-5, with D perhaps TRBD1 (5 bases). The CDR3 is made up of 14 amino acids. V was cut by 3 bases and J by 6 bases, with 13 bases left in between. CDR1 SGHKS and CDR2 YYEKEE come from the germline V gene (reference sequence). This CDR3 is CASSWTGAGQPQHF. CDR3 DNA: TGTGCCAGCAGCTGGACCGGGGCAGGTCAGCCCCAGCATTTT.

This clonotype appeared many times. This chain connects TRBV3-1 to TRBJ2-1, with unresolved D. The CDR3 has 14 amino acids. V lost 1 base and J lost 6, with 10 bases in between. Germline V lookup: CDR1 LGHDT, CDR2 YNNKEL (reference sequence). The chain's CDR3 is CASSQAFVSNEQFF. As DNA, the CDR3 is TGTGCCAGCAGCCAAGCTTTTGTCAGCAATGAGCAGTTCTTC.

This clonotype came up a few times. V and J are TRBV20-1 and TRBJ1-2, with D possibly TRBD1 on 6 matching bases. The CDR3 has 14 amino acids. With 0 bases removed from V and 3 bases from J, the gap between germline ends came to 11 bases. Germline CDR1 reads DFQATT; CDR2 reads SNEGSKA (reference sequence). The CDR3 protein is CSARDRGTYYGYTF. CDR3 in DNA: TGCAGTGCTAGAGATCGAGGGACATACTATGGCTACACCTTC.

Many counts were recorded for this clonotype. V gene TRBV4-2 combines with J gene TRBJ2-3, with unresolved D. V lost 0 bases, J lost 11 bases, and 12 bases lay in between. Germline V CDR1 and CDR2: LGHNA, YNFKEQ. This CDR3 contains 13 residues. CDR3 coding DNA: TGTGCCAGCAGCCAAGAAGAAGAGGCTCAGCAGTATTTT. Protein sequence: CASSQEEEAQQYF.

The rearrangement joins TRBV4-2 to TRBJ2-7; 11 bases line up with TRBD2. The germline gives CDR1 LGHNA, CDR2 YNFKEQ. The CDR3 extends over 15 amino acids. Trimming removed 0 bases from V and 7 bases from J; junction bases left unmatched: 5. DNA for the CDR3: TGTGCCAGCAGCCAAGATCTAGCGGGAGGTGGGGAGCAGTACTTC. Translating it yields CASSQDLAGGGEQYF.

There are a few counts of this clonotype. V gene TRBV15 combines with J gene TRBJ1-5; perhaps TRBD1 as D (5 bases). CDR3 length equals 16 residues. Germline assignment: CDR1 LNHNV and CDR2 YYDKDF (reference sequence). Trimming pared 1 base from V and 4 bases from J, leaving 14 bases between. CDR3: CATSRGGSRGNQPQHF. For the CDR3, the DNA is TGTGCCACCAGCAGAGGTGGATCACGGGGGAATCAGCCCCAGCATTTT. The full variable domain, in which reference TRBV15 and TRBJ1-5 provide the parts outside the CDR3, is DAMVIQNPRYQVTQFGKPVTLSCSQTLNHNVMYWYQQKSSQAPKLLFHYYDKDFNNEADTPDNFQSRRPNTSFCFLDIRSPGLGDTAMYLCATSRGGSRGNQPQHFGDGTRLSIL.

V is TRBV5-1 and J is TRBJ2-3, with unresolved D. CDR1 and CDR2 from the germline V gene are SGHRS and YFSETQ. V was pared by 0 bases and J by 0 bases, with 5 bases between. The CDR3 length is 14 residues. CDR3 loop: CASSLELSTDTQYF. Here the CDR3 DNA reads TGCGCCAGCAGCTTGGAATTGAGCACAGATACGCAGTATTTT. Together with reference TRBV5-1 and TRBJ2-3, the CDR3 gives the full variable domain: KAGVTQTPRYLIKTRGQQVTLSCSPISGHRSVSWYQQTPGQGLQFLFEYFSETQRNKGNFPGRFSGRQFSNSRSEMNVSTLELGDSALYLCASSLELSTDTQYFGPGTRLTVL.

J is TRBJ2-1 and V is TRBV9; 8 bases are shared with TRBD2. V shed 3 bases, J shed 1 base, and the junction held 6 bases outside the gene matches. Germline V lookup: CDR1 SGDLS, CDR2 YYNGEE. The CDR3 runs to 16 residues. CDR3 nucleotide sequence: TGTGCCAGCAGCGGGGGGCGGGGGGTATCCTACAATGAGCAGTTCTTC. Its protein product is CASSGGRGVSYNEQFF.

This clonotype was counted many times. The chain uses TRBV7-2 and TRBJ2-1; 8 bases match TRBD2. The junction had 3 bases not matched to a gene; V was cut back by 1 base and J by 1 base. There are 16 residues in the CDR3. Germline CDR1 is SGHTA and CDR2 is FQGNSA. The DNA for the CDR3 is TGTGCCAGCAGCTTAGGCGGGGGGCAGTCCTACAATGAGCAGTTCTTC. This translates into CASSLGGGQSYNEQFF.

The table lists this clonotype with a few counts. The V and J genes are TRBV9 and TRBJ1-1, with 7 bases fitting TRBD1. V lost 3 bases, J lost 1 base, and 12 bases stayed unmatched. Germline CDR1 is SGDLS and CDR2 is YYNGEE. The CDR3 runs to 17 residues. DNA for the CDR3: TGTGCCAGCAGCGGAACAATTCGACAGGGTCGGAACACTGAAGCTTTCTTT. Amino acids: CASSGTIRQGRNTEAFF.

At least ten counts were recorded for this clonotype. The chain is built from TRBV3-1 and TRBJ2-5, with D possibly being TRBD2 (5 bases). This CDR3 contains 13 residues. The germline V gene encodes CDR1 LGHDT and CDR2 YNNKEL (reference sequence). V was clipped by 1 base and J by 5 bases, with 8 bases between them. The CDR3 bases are TGTGCCAGCAGCCAAGGACGGGGTGAGACCCAGTACTTC. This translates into CASSQGRGETQYF.

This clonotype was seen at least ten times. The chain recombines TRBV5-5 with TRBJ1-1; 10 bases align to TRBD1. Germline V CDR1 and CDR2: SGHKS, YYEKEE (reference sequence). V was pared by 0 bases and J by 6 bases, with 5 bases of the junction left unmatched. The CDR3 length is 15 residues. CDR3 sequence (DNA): TGTGCCAGCAGCTTGGAGGGACAGGGGAGGTCTGAAGCTTTCTTT. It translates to CASSLEGQGRSEAFF.

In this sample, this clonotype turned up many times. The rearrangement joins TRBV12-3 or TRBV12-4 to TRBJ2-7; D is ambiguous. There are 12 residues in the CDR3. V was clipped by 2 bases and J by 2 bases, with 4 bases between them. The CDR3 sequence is CASSLQTYEQYF. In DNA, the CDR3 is TGTGCCAGCAGTTTACAGACCTACGAGCAGTACTTC.

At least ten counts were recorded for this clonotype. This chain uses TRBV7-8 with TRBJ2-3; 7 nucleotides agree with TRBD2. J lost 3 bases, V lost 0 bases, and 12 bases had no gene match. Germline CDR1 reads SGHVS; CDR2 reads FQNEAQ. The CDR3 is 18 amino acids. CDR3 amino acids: CASSLAGGRGSETDTQYF. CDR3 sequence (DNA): TGTGCCAGCAGCTTAGCGGGTGGACGCGGGAGTGAGACAGATACGCAGTATTTT.

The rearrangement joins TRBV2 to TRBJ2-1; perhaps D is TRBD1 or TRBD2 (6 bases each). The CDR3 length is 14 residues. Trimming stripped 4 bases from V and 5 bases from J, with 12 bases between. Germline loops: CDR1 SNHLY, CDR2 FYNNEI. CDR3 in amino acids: CASSVGGPHNEQFF. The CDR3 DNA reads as TGTGCCAGCAGTGTGGGGGGCCCCCACAATGAGCAGTTCTTC.

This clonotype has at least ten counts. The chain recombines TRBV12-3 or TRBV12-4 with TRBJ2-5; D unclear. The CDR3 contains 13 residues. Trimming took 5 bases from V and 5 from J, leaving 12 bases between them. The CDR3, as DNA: TGTGCCAGCAGTGCCCGGACGTTGGAGACCCAGTACTTC. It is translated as CASSARTLETQYF.

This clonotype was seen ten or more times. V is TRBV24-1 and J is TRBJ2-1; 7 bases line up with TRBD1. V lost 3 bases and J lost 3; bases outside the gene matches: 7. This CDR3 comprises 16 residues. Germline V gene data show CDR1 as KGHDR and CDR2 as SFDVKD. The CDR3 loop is CATSDVGAGGYNEQFF. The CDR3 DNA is TGTGCCACCAGTGATGTCGGTGCAGGGGGCTACAATGAGCAGTTCTTC.

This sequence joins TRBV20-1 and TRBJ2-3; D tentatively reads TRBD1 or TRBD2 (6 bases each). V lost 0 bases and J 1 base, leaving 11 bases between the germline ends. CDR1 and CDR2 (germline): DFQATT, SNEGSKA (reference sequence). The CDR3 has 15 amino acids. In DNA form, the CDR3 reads TGCAGTGCTAGAGAGGGGGGCTGGGGCACAGATACGCAGTATTTT. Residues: CSAREGGWGTDTQYF.

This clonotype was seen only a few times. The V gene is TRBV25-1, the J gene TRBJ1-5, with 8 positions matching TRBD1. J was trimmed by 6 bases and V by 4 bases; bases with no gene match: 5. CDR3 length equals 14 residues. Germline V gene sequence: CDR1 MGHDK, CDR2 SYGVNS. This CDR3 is CASSATGAGQPQHF. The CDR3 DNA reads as TGTGCCAGCAGTGCGACAGGGGCAGGTCAGCCCCAGCATTTT.

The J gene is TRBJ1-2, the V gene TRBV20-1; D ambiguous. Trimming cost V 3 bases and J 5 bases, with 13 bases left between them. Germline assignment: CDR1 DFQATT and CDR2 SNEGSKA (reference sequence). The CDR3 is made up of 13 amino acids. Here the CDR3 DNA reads TGCAGTGCTAGGGATTCCACGAGATATGGCTACACCTTC. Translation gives CSARDSTRYGYTF.

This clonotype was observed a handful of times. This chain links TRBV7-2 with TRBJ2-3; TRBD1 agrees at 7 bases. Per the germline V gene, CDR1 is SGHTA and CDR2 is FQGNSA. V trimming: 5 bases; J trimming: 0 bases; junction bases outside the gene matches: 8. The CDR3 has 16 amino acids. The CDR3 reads CASSRDRASSTDTQYF. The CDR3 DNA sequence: TGTGCCAGCAGCCGCGACAGGGCCTCTAGCACAGATACGCAGTATTTT.

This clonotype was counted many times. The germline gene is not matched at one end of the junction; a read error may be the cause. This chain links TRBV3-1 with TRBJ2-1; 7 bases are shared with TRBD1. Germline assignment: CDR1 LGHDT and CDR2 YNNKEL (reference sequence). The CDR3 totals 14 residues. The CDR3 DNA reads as TGTGCCAGCAGCCCTTCAACTTGGACAGGCCGATCGGTCTTC. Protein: CASSPSTWTGRSVF.